The clone carrying this TCR beta chain was seen a handful of times. The target antigen is unknown. Time point denoted: patch test 1, 2 weeks after DPC sensitization. Treatment described: therapeutic diphenylcyclopropenone sensitization with weekly scalp DPC. Venepuncture was done earlier than the placement of each patch test. This sample is part of a study of human T cells and chemical hapten exposure. Study details: Patients got weekly scalp diphenylcyclopropenone doses over the roughly 22-week study. Notes on the study in general: Counts of TCRs above 1 in 1000 frequency stayed unchanged with DPC sensitization.

Germline V CDR1 and CDR2: MNHEY, SVGAGI. V lost 2 bases and J lost 5, with 9 bases in between. The CDR3 consists of 13 residues. TCRdb called the RACE reads again in MiXCR, with one record for every CDR3 protein. This table has around 340,000 distinct CDR3 sequences, about 7% appearing once. This sequence originates from a woman between 18 and 29 years old with alopecia areata. Some clones in this sample may be carry-over from other donors' samples. Sequencing was performed on whole blood, taken in connection with sensitization to the hapten diphenylcyclopropenone (DPC). V is TRBV6-5 and J is TRBJ1-1; D is uncertain. The CDR3 loop reads CASSYRRGTEAFF. CDR3 nucleotides: TGTGCCAGCAGTTACCGACGAGGGACTGAAGCTTTCTTT.